A selection of T cell receptor beta chains follows, all from one sample in a study of T cell changes during pregnancy in multiple sclerosis. Sequenced by immunoSEQ multiplex PCR; TCRdb stores in-frame clones only, minus some. The sample includes around 61,000 clones, 75% to 90% of them seen just once. The sample consisted of peripheral blood, taken in the first trimester of pregnancy. The receptors were sampled from a female donor in good health, enrolled as a control in a pregnancy study. CDR3s include the opening cysteine and the closing phenylalanine or tryptophan. Each record gives: D gene, J gene, clone size, V gene, CDR3 protein, CDR3 DNA. The D gene is left open where the match is weak. Size is omitted from some rows. Given values are once, few, many or a class for expanded clones.

- TRBJ2-7 - TRBV15 CATSMGLSYEQYF TGTGCCACCAGCATGGGACTCTCCTACGAGCAGTACTTC
- TRBJ2-2 - TRBV10-3 CAISESLGATGELFF TGTGCCATCAGTGAGTCGTTGGGAGCCACCGGGGAGCTGTTTTTT
TRBD2 TRBJ2-7 - TRBV15 CATRLISGAPYEQYF TGTGCCACCAGGTTGATTAGCGGGGCCCCCTACGAGCAGTACTTC
TRBD1 TRBJ1-1 - TRBV6-5 CASSSRGQGLTEAFF TGTGCCAGCAGTTCCAGAGGACAGGGACTGACTGAAGCTTTCTTT
TRBD2 TRBJ2-7 - TRBV5-1 CASSLGVGGVHSYEQYF TGCGCCAGCAGCTTGGGGGTCGGGGGGGTTCACTCCTACGAGCAGTACTTC
TRBD2 TRBJ2-7 - TRBV29-1 CSVAGTSGVGLAYEQYF TGCAGCGTTGCCGGGACTAGCGGGGTCGGCCTGGCCTACGAGCAGTACTTC
- TRBJ2-1 - TRBV5-6 CASSLGGGINEQFF TGTGCCAGCAGCTTGGGCGGGGGCATTAATGAGCAGTTCTTC
- TRBJ1-2 - TRBV19 CASSGPGDRSSYGYTF TGTGCCAGTAGTGGACCCGGAGACAGGAGTAGCTATGGCTACACCTTC
TRBD1 TRBJ1-3 - TRBV14 CASSHTGAGNTIYF TGTGCCAGCAGCCACACAGGGGCTGGAAACACCATATATTTT
TRBD1 TRBJ2-5 - TRBV29-1 CSVPGTGLGETQYF TGCAGCGTTCCCGGGACAGGGTTGGGAGAGACCCAGTACTTC
TRBD2 TRBJ2-3 - TRBV7-3 CASSPSGGFTDTQYF TGTGCCAGCAGTCCTAGCGGGGGTTTCACAGATACGCAGTATTTT
TRBD1 TRBJ1-1 - TRBV5-1 CASSARQGRYTEAFF TGCGCCAGCAGCGCTCGACAGGGAAGATACACTGAAGCTTTCTTT
- TRBJ1-2 - TRBV19 CASSTGQPYGYTF TGTGCCAGCTCAACGGGACAACCCTATGGCTACACCTTC
- TRBJ2-4 - TRBV5-4 CASSLVAGADIQYF TGTGCCAGCAGCTTGGTTGCAGGGGCGGACATTCAGTACTTC
TRBD1 TRBJ1-2 - TRBV27 CASSLSEGQGYGYTF TGTGCCAGCAGTTTATCCGAGGGACAGGGCTATGGCTACACCTTC
- TRBJ1-2 - TRBV7-9 CASSLEGQYGYTF TGTGCCAGCAGCTTAGAGGGGCAGTATGGCTACACCTTC
TRBD1 TRBJ2-2 - TRBV5-4 CASSGARQGGDTGELFF TGTGCCAGCAGCGGAGCTCGACAGGGGGGGGACACCGGGGAGCTGTTTTTT
TRBD1 TRBJ2-7 - TRBV19 CASSIGPVGQGYEQYF TGTGCCAGTAGTATAGGTCCGGTGGGACAGGGCTACGAGCAGTACTTC
- TRBJ1-5 - TRBV5-6 CASSFGTEMNQPQHF TGTGCCAGCAGCTTTGGAACGGAGATGAATCAGCCCCAGCATTTT
- TRBJ1-5 - TRBV5-8 CASSLGSYRGGSQPQHF TGTGCCAGCAGCTTGGGATCCTACAGAGGAGGGAGTCAGCCCCAGCATTTT
- TRBJ1-5 - TRBV5-8 CASSLGPVNQPQHF TGTGCCAGCAGCTTGGGTCCTGTGAATCAGCCCCAGCATTTT
TRBD1 TRBJ2-3 - TRBV5-4 CASSSRQGTFTDTQYF TGTGCCAGCAGCTCTCGACAGGGTACCTTCACAGATACGCAGTATTTT
- TRBJ1-5 - TRBV6-5 CASSPRFNQPQHF TGTGCCAGCAGTCCCCGGTTCAATCAGCCCCAGCATTTT
- TRBJ1-1 - TRBV19 CASSITGTNTEAFF TGTGCCAGTAGTATCACAGGAACGAACACTGAAGCTTTCTTT
- TRBJ1-1 few TRBV11-3 CASSLESRQTEAFF TGTGCCAGCAGCTTAGAGTCCAGACAGACTGAAGCTTTCTTT
- TRBJ2-3 - TRBV25-1 CASSEGASTDTQYF TGTGCCAGCAGTGAAGGGGCTTCCACAGATACGCAGTATTTT
- TRBJ2-5 - TRBV5-6 CASSLLGGGLQETQYF TGTGCCAGCAGCTTGCTTGGGGGGGGGCTCCAAGAGACCCAGTACTTC
- TRBJ1-5 - TRBV6-1 CASSEGSGARKQPQHF TGTGCCAGCAGTGAAGGTTCTGGGGCGAGGAAACAGCCCCAGCATTTT
TRBD2 TRBJ2-1 - TRBV5-1 CASSIGLAGGASYNEQFF TGCGCCAGCAGCATAGGACTAGCGGGGGGTGCCTCCTACAATGAGCAGTTCTTC
- TRBJ2-3 - TRBV4-3 CASSQELSGNTQYF TGCGCCAGCAGCCAAGAACTTAGCGGTAATACGCAGTATTTT
- TRBJ2-1 - TRBV9 CASSADVSGLNNEQFF TGTGCCAGCAGCGCCGATGTGAGCGGGCTAAACAATGAGCAGTTCTTC
TRBD1 TRBJ1-3 - TRBV7-6 CASSPGTGEHSGNTIYF TGTGCCAGCAGCCCCGGGACAGGGGAACACTCTGGAAACACCATATATTTT
TRBD1 TRBJ1-5 - TRBV2 CASSDRGTNQPQHF TGTGCCAGCAGTGACAGGGGGACCAATCAGCCCCAGCATTTT
- TRBJ1-4 - TRBV28 CASSLLYGNEKLFF TGTGCCAGCAGTTTATTGTACGGTAATGAAAAACTGTTTTTT
TRBD1 TRBJ2-3 once TRBV7-3 CASSWGTGEDTQYF TGTGCCAGCAGCTGGGGGACAGGGGAAGATACGCAGTATTTT
- TRBJ2-2 - TRBV27 CASSSARMNTGELFF TGTGCCAGCAGTTCGGCGCGGATGAACACCGGGGAGCTGTTTTTT
- TRBJ1-2 - TRBV7-6 CASSSSTGNYGYTF TGTGCCAGCAGCTCCTCCACAGGGAACTATGGCTACACCTTC
- TRBJ1-2 - TRBV9 CASSGADGYGYTF TGTGCCAGCAGCGGGGCAGATGGCTATGGCTACACCTTC
TRBD1 TRBJ1-4 - TRBV25-1 CASSDRGYNEKLFF TGTGCCAGCAGCGACAGGGGTTATAATGAAAAACTGTTTTTT
- TRBJ1-4 - TRBV13 CASSLARGKLFF TGTGCCAGCAGCTTAGCTCGGGGAAAACTGTTTTTT
- TRBJ1-4 - TRBV27 CASSLYRANEKLFF TGTGCCAGCAGTTTATACAGGGCTAATGAAAAACTGTTTTTT
TRBD1 TRBJ1-2 - TRBV29-1 CSVERDRGSANGYTF TGCAGCGTTGAAAGGGACAGGGGGTCGGCGAACGGCTACACCTTC
TRBD1 TRBJ1-1 - TRBV6-6 CASSRGTGGGYTEAFF TGTGCCAGCTCACGGGGGACAGGGGGGGGATACACTGAAGCTTTCTTT
- TRBJ2-3 - TRBV4-3 CASSQEGGQADTQYF TGCGCCAGCAGCCAAGAGGGGGGGCAAGCAGATACGCAGTATTTT
- TRBJ1-1 - TRBV30 CACRLPNGHNLGAFF TGTGCCTGTCGCCTTCCTAACGGACACAACCTTGGAGCTTTCTTT
- TRBJ2-7 - TRBV5-1 CASSLEGGNRAYEQYF TGCGCCAGCAGCTTGGAAGGGGGAAACAGAGCCTACGAGCAGTACTTC
- TRBJ1-4 few TRBV19 CASKKTANEKLFF TGTGCCAGTAAGAAGACAGCGAATGAAAAACTGTTTTTT
- TRBJ2-7 - TRBV6-1 CASSESAGSVREQYF TGTGCCAGCAGTGAATCGGCAGGGTCGGTGAGGGAGCAGTACTTC
TRBD1 TRBJ1-4 - TRBV7-9 CASSSTDRELFF TGTGCCAGCAGCTCGACGGACAGGGAACTGTTTTTT
- TRBJ2-5 - TRBV7-2 CASSLAGRGGETQYF TGTGCCAGCAGCTTAGCGGGGAGGGGGGGAGAGACCCAGTACTTC
TRBD1 TRBJ2-2 - TRBV9 CASSVDSGGTGAGELFF TGTGCCAGCAGCGTAGACAGCGGCGGGACAGGGGCCGGGGAGCTGTTTTTT
- TRBJ2-6 - TRBV19 CGTHSGANVLTF TGTGGAACACACTCTGGGGCCAACGTCCTGACTTTC
- TRBJ1-5 - TRBV18 CASSLNRDNQPQHF TGTGCCAGCTCCCTAAACAGGGACAATCAGCCCCAGCATTTT
TRBD1 TRBJ1-1 - TRBV10-3 CANRQGLNTEAFF TGTGCCAACAGACAGGGGTTGAACACTGAAGCTTTCTTT
TRBD1 TRBJ1-2 - TRBV30 CAWSVQGAYGYTF TGTGCCTGGAGTGTACAGGGGGCTTATGGCTACACCTTC
- TRBJ1-4 - TRBV19 CASSLQGTGGNEKLFF TGTGCCAGTAGTCTACAGGGTACGGGGGGAAATGAAAAACTGTTTTTT
- TRBJ1-2 - TRBV28 CASSLVEGVGYTF TGTGCCAGCAGTTTGGTTGAAGGGGTTGGCTACACCTTC
- TRBJ1-2 - TRBV11-2 CASSSSQTNYGYTF TGTGCCAGCAGCTCCTCTCAGACTAACTATGGCTACACCTTC
TRBD1 TRBJ1-1 - TRBV7-8 CASSPPTGEAFF TGTGCCAGCAGCCCCCCGACAGGGGAAGCTTTCTTT